This T cell receptor (beta chain) emerged from a study of immune evolution from preneoplasia to lung adenocarcinoma (dated by TCRdb to about 2021). Notes on the research overall: HLA loss of heterozygosity was seen in roughly 6.6%, 14% and 36% of AIS, MIA and ADC lesions, and in no AAH lesions. Immune contexture across lung adenocarcinoma precursors and invasive adenocarcinoma was profiled using immune gene expression, TCR sequencing and multiplex immunofluorescence. Resected precursor lesions (AAH, AIS, MIA) and invasive adenocarcinomas were each compared against paired morphologically normal lung tissue. Sample size was determined by specimen availability and not by a prior power calculation. The immune data were integrated with whole exome sequencing and methylation data from the same cohort of nodules. The overall cohort was made up of fewer than 70 patients with pulmonary nodules who had surgical resection. TCR sequencing data were obtained from more than 45 patients. The study reported that 90 to 120 samples were used for TCR sequencing. POLYSOLVER was used to infer class I HLA alleles from exome data, and LOHHLA was used to detect allele-specific HLA loss. Points the paper makes about the study in general: Normal lung had the highest top T cell clone frequencies, and these frequencies appeared to fall progressively from AAH through AIS, MIA and invasive adenocarcinoma. Findings were based on association rather than direct causation; larger cohorts with long-term follow-up and longitudinal biopsies were deemed needed. All patients were from Japan and China, so applicability to Western populations was uncertain. Clonality was highest in normal lung, while later-stage lesions appeared to show lower clonality but higher T cell density and diversity. KRAS-mutant nodules showed the highest T cell clonality compared with EGFR-mutant or double wild-type lesions.

TCR beta CDR3 regions were sequenced from DNA using the immunoSEQ hsTCRbeta Kit. Under the source paper's analysis protocol: TCR sequencing data were analysed with the ImmunoSEQ Analyzer. T cell clonality was calculated on productive rearrangements as 1 minus Pielou's evenness. To measure T cell diversity, the inverse Simpson index was applied to productive templates. T cell density was defined as TCR beta template counts normalized to usable DNA, with usable DNA estimated by amplification and sequencing of housekeeping genes. TCR metrics were compared across histologic stages using two-sided Kruskal-Wallis tests. TCRdb mirrors the immuneACCESS table, restricted to in-frame sequences. Some clones are absent from its copies; in checked studies, under half trace to an unresolved V gene, and the reason for the others is unknown. Clonal size and the V and J genes are those of that table, whereas D and trimming came from the DNA. The sample has about 14,000 clones on record, approximately 85% of them singletons. The ten most abundant clones make up around 3% of the sample.

Resection was performed on patients in Japan or China between the mid-2010s and the late 2010s. The histologic diagnosis of each case was independently confirmed on H&E slides by two lung cancer pathologists. Premalignant or tumor cells were enriched for nucleic acid extraction by macro-dissection performed after pathologic assessment. DNA was isolated from FFPE tissue using the AllPrep DNA/RNA FFPE Kit. A remark on this clone: Its antigen is still unknown. No much larger clonotype is one base removed from it; base qualities were not supplied.

For CDR1 and CDR2, the germline V gene (reference sequence) lists SGHKS and YYEKEE. Compared with germline, V lacks 7 bases and J lacks 0 bases; bases without a gene match: 4. CDR3 length: 14 amino acids, cysteine to phenylalanine. The entry retains the CDR3 DNA only, 42 bases that are in frame from base 1. The sequencing sample was made of FFPE lung adenocarcinoma in situ tissue. The label giving this sample's cell subset or site can be read as: preinvasive adenocarcinoma in situ (AIS). The receptor was derived from a donor at least 70 years old with lung adenocarcinoma. The chain joins TRBV5-5 to TRBJ1-3, with 7 central nucleotides matching TRBD1. The DNA sequence is as follows: TGTGCCAGCCTACAGGGGAACTCTGGAAACACCATATATTTT. Protein translation: CASLQGNSGNTIYF. The full variable domain, with segments outside the CDR3 supplied by the reference TRBV5-5 and TRBJ1-3 proteins, appears as DAGVTQSPTHLIKTRGQQVTLRCSPISGHKSVSWYQQVLGQGPQFIFQYYEKEERGRGNFPDRFSARQFPNYSSELNVNALLLGDSALYLCASLQGNSGNTIYFGEGSWLTVV.